The TCR beta chain under discussion was sequenced for a study of blood T cell repertoires in COVID-19. Clinical history reported by participants formed the basis on which cohorts were assigned. Recovered Cohort 3 donors showed two negative PCRs, clearance, or symptom resolution. Some clones are missing from TCRdb's copy, which holds only in-frame ones; the method was immunoSEQ multiplex PCR. The table includes under 200,000 clones, roughly 90% detected once. J was trimmed by 0 bases and V by 5 bases; bases with no gene match: 3. The CDR3 contains 14 residues. The germline V gene has CDR1 MGHDK and CDR2 SYGVNS.

The V gene is TRBV25-1, the J gene TRBJ2-7, with 8 bases matching TRBD2. Sequencing was performed on PBMCs or T cells enriched from blood (not recorded which). This TCR came from a woman aged 45-59 years who had recovered from COVID-19. CDR3 DNA: TGTGCCAGCAGTCAGCGGGGGAACTCCTACGAGCAGTACTTC. Its translation: CASSQRGNSYEQYF.